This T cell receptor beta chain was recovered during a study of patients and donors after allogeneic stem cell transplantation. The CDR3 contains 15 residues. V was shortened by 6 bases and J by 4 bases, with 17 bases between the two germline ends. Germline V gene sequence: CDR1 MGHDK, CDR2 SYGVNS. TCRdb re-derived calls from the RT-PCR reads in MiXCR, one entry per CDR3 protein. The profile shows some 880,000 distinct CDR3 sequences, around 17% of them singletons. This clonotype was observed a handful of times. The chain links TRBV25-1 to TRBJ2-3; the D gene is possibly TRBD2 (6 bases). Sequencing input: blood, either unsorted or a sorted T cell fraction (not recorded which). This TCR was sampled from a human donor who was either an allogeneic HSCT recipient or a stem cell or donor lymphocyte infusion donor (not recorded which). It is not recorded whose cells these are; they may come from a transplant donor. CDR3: CASRPTAGEADTQYF. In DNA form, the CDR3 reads TGTGCCAGCAGGCCAACAGCCGGGGAGGCAGATACGCAGTATTTT.